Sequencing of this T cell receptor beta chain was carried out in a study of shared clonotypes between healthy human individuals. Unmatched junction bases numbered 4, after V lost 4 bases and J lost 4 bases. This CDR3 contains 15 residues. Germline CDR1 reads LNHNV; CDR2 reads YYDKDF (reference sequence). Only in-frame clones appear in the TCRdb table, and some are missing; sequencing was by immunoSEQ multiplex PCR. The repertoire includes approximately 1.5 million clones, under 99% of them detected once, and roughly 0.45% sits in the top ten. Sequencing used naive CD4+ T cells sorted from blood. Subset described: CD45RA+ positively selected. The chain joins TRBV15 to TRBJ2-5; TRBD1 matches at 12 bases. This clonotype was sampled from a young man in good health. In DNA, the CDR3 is TGTGCCACCAGCAAAAGGGACAGGGGGCGAGAGACCCAGTACTTC. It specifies CATSKRDRGRETQYF.